Sequencing of this T cell receptor (beta chain) was carried out in a study of OX40 agonist ivuxolimab in advanced cancers. About the research overall: A diagnosis of hepatocellular carcinoma, melanoma, renal cell or head and neck cancer was present in dose-escalation patients.

The germline gives CDR1 SGHRS, CDR2 YFSETQ. Trimming removed 4 bases at V and 15 bases at J, with 17 bases between. This CDR3 contains 12 residues. TCRdb's table, derived via immunoSEQ multiplex PCR, lists solely in-frame clones and lacks some. Found here are some 86,000 clones, less than 95% of them singletons; the top ten hold 8.7%. Regarding the study as a whole: The mean number of expanded clones was higher in CD8+ T cells than in CD4+.

Worth noting for this clone: The antigen is undetermined.

This TCR derives from an adult with an advanced solid tumor such as melanoma, head and neck, liver or kidney cancer. The rearrangement uses TRBV5-1 and TRBJ2-1; TRBD2 might be the D (6 bases). The source was CD4+ or CD8+ T cells sorted from blood, collected in a trial of the OX40 agonist ivuxolimab. CDR3 sequence reads: CASSRENHFRFF. CDR3 coding DNA: TGCGCCAGCAGCCGGGAGAATCACTTTCGGTTCTTC.